These T cell receptor beta chains were read from a single sample in a study of OX40 agonist ivuxolimab in advanced cancers. The data were produced by immunoSEQ multiplex PCR, yet TCRdb's version contains in-frame clones alone and is incomplete. This repertoire shows roughly 80,000 clones, roughly 90% found once; its top ten account for approximately 0.69%. The sample here was CD4+ or CD8+ T cells sorted from blood, taken in a trial of the OX40 agonist ivuxolimab. All receptors derive from an adult with an advanced solid tumor such as melanoma, head and neck, liver or kidney cancer. The CDR3 runs from the conserved cysteine through the conserved F or W. A D gene is named only where the DNA matches it firmly. Some rows mark clone size as missing; the rest say once, few, many or name a class of expanded clone.

>TRBV18|TRBD1|TRBJ2-1|.
CASSPTGQGNNEQFF
TGTGCCAGCTCACCTACGGGACAGGGAAACAATGAGCAGTTCTTC
>TRBV27|.|TRBJ1-2|.
CASSPGRWGGYTF
TGTGCCAGTTCTCCGGGGCGTTGGGGTGGCTACACCTTC
>TRBV30|TRBD1|TRBJ1-1|.
CARSKGTGGTEAFF
TGTGCCAGGAGTAAGGGGACAGGCGGCACTGAAGCTTTCTTT
>TRBV18|.|TRBJ2-6|once
CASSPTRGSNVLTF
TGTGCCAGCTCACCTACTAGAGGGTCCAACGTCCTGACTTTC
>TRBV11-2|TRBD2|TRBJ2-5|.
CASSLNAGGGETQYF
TGTGCCAGCAGCCTAAATGCCGGGGGAGGGGAGACCCAGTACTTC
>TRBV7-2|TRBD1|TRBJ1-4|once
CASSRTGTGIEKLFF
TGTGCCAGCAGCAGAACCGGGACAGGGATTGAAAAACTGTTTTTT
>TRBV18|.|TRBJ2-2|.
CASSRLQSDTGELFF
TGTGCCAGCTCACGGTTACAGTCGGACACCGGGGAGCTGTTTTTT
>TRBV19|TRBD2|TRBJ2-3|.
CASSPRRELLAGNTDTQYF
TGTGCCAGTAGCCCCCGCCGGGAACTACTAGCGGGCAACACAGATACGCAGTATTTT
>TRBV6-1|.|TRBJ2-1|.
CASSLPTPRNEQFF
TGTGCCAGCAGTTTACCGACTCCGCGCAATGAGCAGTTCTTC
>TRBV18|.|TRBJ2-7|.
CASSEVPGRSSYEQYF
TGTGCCAGCTCAGAGGTTCCAGGGAGGAGCTCCTACGAGCAGTACTTC
>TRBV6-1|.|TRBJ1-2|.
CASSETIDRHNYGYTF
TGTGCCAGCAGTGAAACAATTGACAGGCACAACTATGGCTACACCTTC
>TRBV7-2|.|TRBJ2-5|.
CASSSGTQETQYF
TGTGCCAGCAGCTCCGGGACACAAGAGACCCAGTACTTC
>TRBV6-5|.|TRBJ1-3|.
CASSYGGARGNTIYF
TGTGCCAGCAGTTACGGGGGGGCGCGAGGAAACACCATATATTTT
>TRBV5-1|.|TRBJ1-2|few
CASSGGGFYGYTF
TGCGCCAGCAGCGGCGGAGGATTCTATGGCTACACCTTC
>TRBV28|.|TRBJ2-1|once
CASSLGLTSSYNEQFF
TGTGCCAGCAGTTTAGGACTAACAAGCTCCTACAATGAGCAGTTCTTC
>TRBV18|TRBD1|TRBJ2-3|.
CASSLRLGQATDTQYF
TGTGCCAGCTCACTCAGATTAGGACAGGCCACAGATACGCAGTATTTT
>TRBV19|TRBD1|TRBJ2-1|.
CASSMTGTGVRFF
TGTGCCAGTAGTATGACCGGGACAGGGGTTCGGTTCTTC
>TRBV2|.|TRBJ2-2|once
CASSERVDTGELFF
TGTGCCAGCAGTGAAAGGGTGGACACCGGGGAGCTGTTTTTT
>TRBV19|.|TRBJ1-3|few
CASKETAGNTIYF
TGTGCCAGTAAGGAGACAGCTGGAAACACCATATATTTT
>TRBV7-2|.|TRBJ1-1|.
CAITGRLLNTEAFF
TGTGCCATAACCGGTCGGCTGTTGAACACTGAAGCTTTCTTT
>TRBV6-1|.|TRBJ1-5|.
CASSEFENQPQHF
TGTGCCAGCAGTGAATTTGAGAATCAGCCCCAGCATTTT
>TRBV5-1|TRBD1|TRBJ1-1|.
CASSLDRGLEAFF
TGCGCCAGCAGCTTGGACAGGGGACTTGAAGCTTTCTTT
>TRBV7-2|.|TRBJ1-1|.
CASSSRTMNTEAFF
TGTGCCAGCAGCTCCAGGACCATGAACACTGAAGCTTTCTTT
>TRBV28|TRBD1|TRBJ2-1|.
CASRRDRYNEQFF
TGTGCCAGCAGGCGGGACAGGTACAATGAGCAGTTCTTC
>TRBV5-4|TRBD2|TRBJ2-2|.
CASQFRGLASAGELFF
TGTGCCAGTCAATTCCGGGGACTAGCCAGTGCCGGGGAGCTGTTTTTT
>TRBV15|.|TRBJ2-2|.
CATSRDWGRALLSTGELFF
TGTGCCACCAGCAGAGATTGGGGCAGGGCATTGCTGAGCACCGGGGAGCTGTTTTTT
>TRBV6-6|.|TRBJ1-5|.
CASSYEKYSNQPQHF
TGTGCCAGCAGTTACGAGAAATATAGCAATCAGCCCCAGCATTTT
>TRBV10-3|.|TRBJ2-5|.
CAISEGPGGETQYF
TGTGCCATCAGCGAGGGGCCAGGGGGGGAGACCCAGTACTTC
>TRBV11-1|TRBD2|TRBJ2-1|.
CASSYTSGSYEQFF
TGTGCCAGCAGCTATACTAGCGGGAGCTATGAGCAGTTCTTC
>TRBV13|.|TRBJ2-1|.
CASSTHLGSSYNEQFF
TGTGCCAGCAGCACACATCTAGGGAGCTCCTACAATGAGCAGTTCTTC
>TRBV19|.|TRBJ1-1|.
CATRQLNTEAFF
TGTGCCACTAGACAGCTGAACACTGAAGCTTTCTTT
>TRBV7-9|.|TRBJ1-3|.
CASSPGLFSGNTIYF
TGTGCCAGCAGCCCAGGACTGTTTTCTGGAAACACCATATATTTT
>TRBV6-5|.|TRBJ2-1|.
CASSPDWGFYNEQFF
TGTGCCAGCAGCCCTGACTGGGGCTTCTACAATGAGCAGTTCTTC
>TRBV5-1|TRBD1|TRBJ1-4|.
CASSSQGTNEKLFF
TGCGCCAGCAGCTCACAGGGGACTAATGAAAAACTGTTTTTT
>TRBV5-1|TRBD2|TRBJ2-1|.
CASSLPGTSGINEQFF
TGCGCCAGCAGCTTGCCCGGGACTAGCGGAATCAATGAGCAGTTCTTC
>TRBV27|.|TRBJ1-4|.
CASSSGHLNEKLFF
TGTGCCAGCAGTTCGGGGCACCTCAATGAAAAACTGTTTTTT
>TRBV7-9|.|TRBJ2-1|.
CASSKIGLPKYNEQFF
TGTGCCAGCAGCAAGATTGGACTACCCAAATACAATGAGCAGTTCTTC
>TRBV2|.|TRBJ2-3|.
CASSDTTRGTQYF
TGTGCCAGCAGTGATACGACGCGGGGTACGCAGTATTTT
>TRBV19|TRBD1|TRBJ2-7|once
CASSTIGQGAAEQYF
TGTGCCAGTAGTACGATTGGACAGGGCGCCGCCGAGCAGTACTTC
>TRBV5-1|TRBD2|TRBJ2-7|.
CASTPTAGEVYEQYF
TGCGCCAGCACACCGACGGCGGGAGAAGTCTACGAGCAGTACTTC
>TRBV2|TRBD1|TRBJ2-7|once
CASRDRAYEQYF
TGTGCCAGCAGGGACAGGGCCTACGAGCAGTACTTC
>TRBV28|.|TRBJ2-2|.
CASSSSPAGELFF
TGTGCCAGCAGTTCCTCCCCCGCCGGGGAGCTGTTTTTT
>TRBV10-1|.|TRBJ1-5|.
CASSERVNQPQHF
TGCGCCAGCAGTGAGAGGGTTAATCAGCCCCAGCATTTT
>TRBV28|.|TRBJ2-5|.
CASNKGGGRTQYF
TGTGCCAGCAATAAGGGGGGGGGTCGGACCCAGTACTTC
>TRBV6-5|TRBD1|TRBJ1-2|once
CASSLTGNYGYTF
TGTGCCAGCAGTTTGACAGGGAACTATGGCTACACCTTC